This entry describes one TCR beta chain. Original processing methods: Reference gene primer amplification gave nucleated cell count estimates. TCRdb keeps only in-frame clones here, not all; method: immunoSEQ multiplex PCR. V and J calls and clone size follow that table, whereas D and trimming were derived from the DNA. The repertoire consists of about 98,000 clones, with about 90% occurring once and the leading ten covering 4% to 5.5%. This entry is derived from a study of blood T cell repertoires in COVID-19. V shed 6 bases and J 6 bases; nucleotides not matched to a gene: 6. The CDR3 runs to 15 residues. CDR1 and CDR2 (germline): MNHEY, SVGAGI.

The sequence was obtained from a man aged 65 to 79 with acute or convalescent COVID-19. The sequencing input was peripheral blood. The rearrangement uses TRBV6-5 and TRBJ1-6; 9 positions agree with TRBD1. The CDR3 here is CASRGGQGINSPLHF. The DNA of the CDR3 is TGTGCCAGCAGGGGCGGACAGGGGATTAATTCACCCCTCCACTTT.